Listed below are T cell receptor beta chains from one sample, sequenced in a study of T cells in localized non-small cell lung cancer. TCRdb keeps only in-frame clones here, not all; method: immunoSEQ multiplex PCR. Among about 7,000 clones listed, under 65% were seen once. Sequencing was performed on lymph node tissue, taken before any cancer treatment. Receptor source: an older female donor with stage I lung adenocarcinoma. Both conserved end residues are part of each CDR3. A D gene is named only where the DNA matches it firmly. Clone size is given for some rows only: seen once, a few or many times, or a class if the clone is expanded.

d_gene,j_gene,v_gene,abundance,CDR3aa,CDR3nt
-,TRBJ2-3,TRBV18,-,CASCSTRKDTDTQYF,TGTGCCAGCTGCAGTACAAGAAAAGACACAGATACGCAGTATTTT
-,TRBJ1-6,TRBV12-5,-,CASGRERISYNSPLHF,TGTGCTAGTGGTCGGGAGAGGATTTCCTATAATTCACCCCTCCACTTT
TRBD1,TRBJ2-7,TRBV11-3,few,CASTPGQGRHEQYF,TGTGCCAGCACCCCGGGACAGGGGAGGCACGAGCAGTACTTC
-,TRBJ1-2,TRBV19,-,CASKWGGNYGYTF,TGTGCCAGCAAGTGGGGCGGGAACTATGGCTACACCTTC
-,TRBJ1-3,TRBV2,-,CASSASSGNTIYF,TGTGCCAGCAGTGCCAGCTCTGGAAACACCATATATTTT
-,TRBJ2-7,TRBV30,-,CAWSQGLKQYF,TGTGCCTGGAGTCAAGGACTGAAGCAGTACTTC
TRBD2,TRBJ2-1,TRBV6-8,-,CASTSRGGMTYNEQFF,TGTGCCAGCACCTCCCGCGGGGGAATGACTTACAATGAGCAGTTCTTC
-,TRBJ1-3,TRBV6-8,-,CASIRGSSSGNTIYF,TGTGCCAGCATACGAGGATCCTCCTCTGGAAACACCATATATTTT
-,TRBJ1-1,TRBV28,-,CASSLTRMNTEAFF,TGTGCCAGCAGTTTAACGAGAATGAACACTGAAGCTTTCTTT
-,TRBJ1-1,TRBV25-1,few,CASSAGRTEAFF,TGTGCCAGCAGCGCAGGGAGGACTGAAGCTTTCTTT
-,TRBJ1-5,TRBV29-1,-,CSVGSDPGQPQHF,TGCAGCGTTGGGTCCGATCCGGGTCAGCCCCAGCATTTT
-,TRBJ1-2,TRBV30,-,CAWGTAGFGYTF,TGTGCCTGGGGGACCGCTGGATTCGGCTACACCTTC
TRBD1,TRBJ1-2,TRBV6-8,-,CASRLPGQGVGYTF,TGTGCCAGCAGGCTCCCGGGACAGGGGGTTGGCTACACCTTC
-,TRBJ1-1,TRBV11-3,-,CASSLNGLRTEAFF,TGTGCCAGCAGCTTAAATGGCCTGCGGACTGAAGCTTTCTTT
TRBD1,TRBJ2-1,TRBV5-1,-,CASSFTGTGLVNEQFF,TGCGCCAGCAGCTTTACCGGGACAGGGTTGGTCAATGAGCAGTTCTTC
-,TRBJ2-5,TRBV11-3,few,CASSLEDSTRETQYF,TGTGCCAGCAGCCTAGAGGACTCCACACGGGAGACCCAGTACTTC
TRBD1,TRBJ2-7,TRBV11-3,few,CASSPPGQGAGEQYF,TGTGCCAGCAGCCCCCCGGGCCAGGGGGCTGGCGAGCAGTACTTC
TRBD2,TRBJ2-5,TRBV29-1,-,CSVERTSQETQYF,TGCAGCGTAGAGCGGACTAGCCAAGAGACCCAGTACTTC
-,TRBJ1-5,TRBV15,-,CAPQQRGGRTVRAIRPANQPQHF,TGTGCCCCACAGCAGAGAGGGGGAAGAACCGTCAGGGCCATCCGTCCAGCCAATCAGCCCCAGCATTTT
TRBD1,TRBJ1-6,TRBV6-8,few,CASSRTTGGNSPLHF,TGTGCCAGCAGCCGTACGACAGGGGGCAATTCACCCCTCCACTTT
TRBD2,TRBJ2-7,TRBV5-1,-,CASSLGTSGNYEQYF,TGCGCCAGCAGCTTGGGGACTAGCGGGAATTACGAGCAGTACTTC
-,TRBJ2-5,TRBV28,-,CASSELFEEETQYF,TGTGCCAGCAGTGAGCTTTTCGAGGAAGAGACCCAGTACTTC
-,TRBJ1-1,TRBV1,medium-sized,CASSQDSGGNTEAFF,TGCGCCAGCAGCCAAGATTCAGGGGGAAACACTGAAGCTTTCTTT
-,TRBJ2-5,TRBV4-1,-,CASSLNTGLTGHNQETQYF,TGCGCCAGCAGCCTGAATACGGGTCTAACGGGACATAACCAAGAGACCCAGTACTTC
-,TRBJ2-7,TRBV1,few,CASSQDSGRGDEQYF,TGCGCCAGCAGCCAAGATTCAGGCAGGGGAGACGAGCAGTACTTC
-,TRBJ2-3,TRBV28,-,CASSLLGAGTQYF,TGTGCCAGCAGTTTATTGGGCGCCGGGACGCAGTATTTT
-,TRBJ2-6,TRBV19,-,CASSQGGRSLSGANVLTF,TGTGCCAGTAGTCAAGGGGGGCGTTCCCTCTCTGGGGCCAACGTCCTGACTTTC
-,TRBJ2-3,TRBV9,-,CASNSRRADTQYF,TGTGCCAGCAATTCAAGGAGAGCAGATACGCAGTATTTT
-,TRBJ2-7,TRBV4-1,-,CASSPNSRFSYEQYF,TGCGCCAGCAGCCCAAACAGCCGATTCTCCTACGAGCAGTACTTC
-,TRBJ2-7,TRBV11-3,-,CASSLRGTVGEQYF,TGTGCCAGCAGCTTGCGGGGGACAGTTGGCGAGCAGTACTTC
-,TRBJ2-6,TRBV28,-,CASWGVGANVLTF,TGTGCCAGTTGGGGGGTCGGGGCCAACGTCCTGACTTTC
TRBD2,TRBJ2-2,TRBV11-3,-,CASSSGTSGNTGELFF,TGTGCCAGCAGTTCCGGGACTAGCGGGAACACCGGGGAGCTGTTTTTT
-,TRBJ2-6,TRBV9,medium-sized,CASSPSGTGFTGANVLTF,TGTGCCAGCAGCCCATCAGGAACAGGCTTTACTGGGGCCAACGTCCTGACTTTC
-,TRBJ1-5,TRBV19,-,CASTQNTGSNQPQHF,TGTGCCAGTACGCAAAATACAGGGTCCAATCAGCCCCAGCATTTT
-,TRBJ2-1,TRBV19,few,CASSIVQGPYNEQFF,TGTGCCAGTAGTATCGTGCAGGGGCCCTACAATGAGCAGTTCTTC
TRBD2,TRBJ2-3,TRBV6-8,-,CASSYALGLALWVDTQYF,TGTGCCAGCAGTTACGCTCTGGGACTAGCGCTATGGGTAGATACGCAGTATTTT
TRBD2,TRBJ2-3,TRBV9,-,CASSVGLAGGTDTQYF,TGTGCCAGCAGCGTGGGACTAGCGGGGGGCACAGATACGCAGTATTTT
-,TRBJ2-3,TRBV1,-,CASSLTAAGGSPTDTQYF,TGCGCCAGCAGCCTAACCGCCGCCGGGGGCTCGCCCACAGATACGCAGTATTTT
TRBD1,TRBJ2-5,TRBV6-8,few,CASSAQDRVGETQYF,TGTGCCAGCAGTGCCCAAGACAGGGTGGGGGAGACCCAGTACTTC
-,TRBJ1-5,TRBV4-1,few,CASSQTPGNSNQPQHF,TGCGCCAGCAGCCAAACGCCTGGGAACAGTAATCAGCCCCAGCATTTT
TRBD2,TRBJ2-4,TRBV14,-,CASSQGRTSGREFIQYF,TGTGCCAGCAGCCAAGGTCGGACTAGCGGGAGGGAGTTCATTCAGTACTTC
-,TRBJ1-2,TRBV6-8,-,CASSPPGSRYGYTF,TGTGCCAGCAGTCCCCCCGGTAGCCGCTATGGCTACACCTTC
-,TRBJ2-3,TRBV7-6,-,CASKEAGSTDTQYF,TGTGCCAGCAAGGAAGCTGGGAGCACAGATACGCAGTATTTT
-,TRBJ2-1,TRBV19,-,CASSIPREFQRAEQFF,TGTGCCAGTAGTATACCCAGGGAATTTCAGCGGGCTGAGCAGTTCTTC
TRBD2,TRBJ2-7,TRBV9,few,CASSVDRGVGYYEQYF,TGTGCCAGCAGCGTAGATCGGGGGGTGGGTTACTACGAGCAGTACTTC